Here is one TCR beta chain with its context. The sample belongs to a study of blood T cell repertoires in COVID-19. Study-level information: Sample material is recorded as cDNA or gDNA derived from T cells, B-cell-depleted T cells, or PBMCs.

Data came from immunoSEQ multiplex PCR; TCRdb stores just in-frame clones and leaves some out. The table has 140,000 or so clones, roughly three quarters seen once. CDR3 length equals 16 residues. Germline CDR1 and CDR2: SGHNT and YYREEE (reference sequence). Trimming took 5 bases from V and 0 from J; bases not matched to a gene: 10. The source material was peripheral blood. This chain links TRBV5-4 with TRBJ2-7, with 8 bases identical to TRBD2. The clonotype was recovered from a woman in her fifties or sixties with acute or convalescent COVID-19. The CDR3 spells CASSWSAGTSSYEQYF. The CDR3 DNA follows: TGTGCCAGCAGTTGGTCCGCCGGGACTAGCTCCTACGAGCAGTACTTC.